This TCR beta chain was captured in a study of blood T cell repertoires in COVID-19. Study background: Material from acute and convalescent COVID-19 was sourced from the United States, Italy and Spain.

Data came from immunoSEQ multiplex PCR; TCRdb stores just in-frame clones and leaves some out. Counted here are tens of thousands of clones, 70% to 90% occurring once; the ten biggest clones make up about 9.4%. Participants spanned ages roughly 18 to 95 years and resided in 20 to 30 US areas. Clinical history as reported by participants underpinned cohort assignment. All recovered Cohort 3 donors got two negative PCRs, got clearance, or saw symptom resolution. Germline loops: CDR1 MNHEY, CDR2 SVGAGI. V shed 6 bases and J shed 8 bases, with 10 bases lying between them. The CDR3 is 11 residues long. The sequenced sample was PBMCs or T cells enriched from blood (not recorded which). The receptor's source is a woman aged 40 to 50 who had recovered from COVID-19. The chain carries TRBV6-5 and TRBJ1-2; no reliable D call. CDR3 loop: CASSYVGGYTF. Here the CDR3 DNA reads TGTGCCAGCAGCTACGTCGGGGGCTACACCTTC.